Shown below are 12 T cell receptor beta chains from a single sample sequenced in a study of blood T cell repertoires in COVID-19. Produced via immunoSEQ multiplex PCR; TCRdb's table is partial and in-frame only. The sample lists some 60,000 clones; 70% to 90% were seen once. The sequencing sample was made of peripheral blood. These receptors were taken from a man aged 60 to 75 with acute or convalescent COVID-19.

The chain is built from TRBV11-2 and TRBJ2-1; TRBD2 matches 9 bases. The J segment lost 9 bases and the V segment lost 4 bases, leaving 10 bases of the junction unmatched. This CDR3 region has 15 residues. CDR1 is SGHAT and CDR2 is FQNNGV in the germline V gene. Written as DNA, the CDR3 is TGTGCCAGCAGCTCTAGCGGGGCGGGCAATCGTGAGCAGTTCTTC. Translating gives CASSSSGAGNREQFF.

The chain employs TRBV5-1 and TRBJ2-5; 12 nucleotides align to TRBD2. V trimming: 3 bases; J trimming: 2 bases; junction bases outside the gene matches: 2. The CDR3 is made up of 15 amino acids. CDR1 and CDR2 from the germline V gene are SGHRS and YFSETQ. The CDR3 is CASSWGTSGQETQYF. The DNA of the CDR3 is TGCGCCAGCAGCTGGGGGACTAGCGGGCAAGAGACCCAGTACTTC. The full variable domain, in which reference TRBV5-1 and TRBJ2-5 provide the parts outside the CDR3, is KAGVTQTPRYLIKTRGQQVTLSCSPISGHRSVSWYQQTPGQGLQFLFEYFSETQRNKGNFPGRFSGRQFSNSRSEMNVSTLELGDSALYLCASSWGTSGQETQYFGPGTRLLVL.

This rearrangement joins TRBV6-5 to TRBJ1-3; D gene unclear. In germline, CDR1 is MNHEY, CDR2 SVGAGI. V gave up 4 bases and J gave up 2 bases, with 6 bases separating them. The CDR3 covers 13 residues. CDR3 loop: CASSSFPGNTIYF. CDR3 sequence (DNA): TGTGCCAGCAGTTCGTTCCCTGGAAACACCATATATTTT.

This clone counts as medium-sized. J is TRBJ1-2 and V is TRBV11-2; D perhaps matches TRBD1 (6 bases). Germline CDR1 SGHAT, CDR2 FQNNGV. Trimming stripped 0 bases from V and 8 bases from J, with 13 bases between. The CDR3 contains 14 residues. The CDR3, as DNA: TGTGCCAGCAGCTTAGATCTTTTGGGGGCCGGCTACACCTTC. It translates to CASSLDLLGAGYTF.

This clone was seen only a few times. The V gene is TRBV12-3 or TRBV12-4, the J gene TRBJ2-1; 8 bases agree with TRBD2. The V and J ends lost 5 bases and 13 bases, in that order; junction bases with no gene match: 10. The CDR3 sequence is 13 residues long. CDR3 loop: CASSQSASGSQFF. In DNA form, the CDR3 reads TGTGCCAGCAGTCAATCAGCTAGCGGGTCTCAGTTCTTC.

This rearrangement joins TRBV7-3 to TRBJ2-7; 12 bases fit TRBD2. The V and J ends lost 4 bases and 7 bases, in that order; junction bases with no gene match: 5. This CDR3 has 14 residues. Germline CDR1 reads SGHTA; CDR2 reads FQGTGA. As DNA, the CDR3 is TGTGCCAGCAGCTCCGGACTAGCGGGGTATGAGCAGTACTTC. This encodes CASSSGLAGYEQYF.

CDR3: CASSFGAPGYTF. The CDR3 DNA reads TGTGCCAGCAGTTTTGGGGCCCCTGGCTACACCTTC. The V and J genes are TRBV28 and TRBJ1-2; tentative D call: TRBD1 (5 bases). The germline gives CDR1 MDHEN, CDR2 SYDVKM. CDR3 length equals 12 residues. Between the trimmed V and J ends, which lost 3 bases and 7 bases, there was a span of 9 bases.

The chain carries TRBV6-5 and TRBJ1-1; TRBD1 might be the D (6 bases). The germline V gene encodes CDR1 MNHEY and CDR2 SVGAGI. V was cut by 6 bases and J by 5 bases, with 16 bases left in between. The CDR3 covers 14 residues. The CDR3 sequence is CASRTQDSWTEAFF. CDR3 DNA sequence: TGTGCCAGCAGAACTCAGGACAGCTGGACTGAAGCTTTCTTT.

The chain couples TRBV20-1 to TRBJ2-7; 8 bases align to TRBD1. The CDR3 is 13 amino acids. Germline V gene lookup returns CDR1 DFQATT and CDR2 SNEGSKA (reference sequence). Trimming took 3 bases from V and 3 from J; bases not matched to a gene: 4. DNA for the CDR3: TGCAGTGCTAGTCGACAGGGGCACTACGAGCAGTACTTC. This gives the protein CSASRQGHYEQYF.

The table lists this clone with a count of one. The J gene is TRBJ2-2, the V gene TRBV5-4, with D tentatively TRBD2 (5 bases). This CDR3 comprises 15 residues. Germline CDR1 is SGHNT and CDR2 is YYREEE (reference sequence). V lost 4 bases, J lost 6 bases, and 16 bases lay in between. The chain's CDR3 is CASSRPPLGSGELFF. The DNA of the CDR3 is TGTGCCAGCAGCCGGCCACCACTAGGATCCGGGGAGCTGTTTTTT. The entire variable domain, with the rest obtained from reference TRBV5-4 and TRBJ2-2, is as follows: ETGVTQSPTHLIKTRGQQVTLRCSSQSGHNTVSWYQQALGQGPQFIFQYYREEENGRGNFPPRFSGLQFPNYSSELNVNALELDDSALYLCASSRPPLGSGELFFGEGSRLTVL.

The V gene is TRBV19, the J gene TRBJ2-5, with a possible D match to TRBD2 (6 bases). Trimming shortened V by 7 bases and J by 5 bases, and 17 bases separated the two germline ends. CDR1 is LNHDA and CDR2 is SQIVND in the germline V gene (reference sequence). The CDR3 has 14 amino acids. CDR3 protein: CASKNQGGGETQYF. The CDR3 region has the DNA TGTGCCAGTAAGAACCAGGGAGGTGGGGAGACCCAGTACTTC.

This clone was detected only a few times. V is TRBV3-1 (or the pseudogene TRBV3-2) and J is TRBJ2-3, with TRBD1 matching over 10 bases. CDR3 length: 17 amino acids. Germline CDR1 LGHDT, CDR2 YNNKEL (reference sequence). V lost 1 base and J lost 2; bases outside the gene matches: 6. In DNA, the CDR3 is TGTGCCAGCAGCCAAGGGCGGGGACAGGGGATCACAGATACGCAGTATTTT. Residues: CASSQGRGQGITDTQYF.